This paragraph covers one T cell receptor beta chain sequence. Its antigen is currently unknown. This sample was taken from a study of cytomegalovirus exposure and HLA in healthy donors. Study-wide results and caveats: Sequencing had likely introduced a cluster of highly shared sequence variants as an artifact. Segments of the TCR beta V type were, in most cases, productive about 87% or about 30% of the time in an earlier analysis.

In the PCR, 60 Vbeta and 13 Jbeta primers were used. The table came from immunoSEQ multiplex PCR; TCRdb's copy has only in-frame clones and leaves some out. The table shows 140,000 to 150,000 clones, with around 70% occurring only once. This CDR3 comprises 13 residues. Trimming left V 1 base short and J 2 bases short, with 5 bases between. Germline CDR1 SEHNR, CDR2 FQNEAQ (reference sequence). The receptor was derived from a man aged 35 to 55 in good health and CMV-seronegative. The sample taken for sequencing was PBMCs. This chain connects TRBV7-9 to TRBJ1-1; D ambiguous. CDR3 amino acids: CASSLERNTEAFF. The CDR3 DNA is TGTGCCAGCAGCTTAGAGAGAAACACTGAAGCTTTCTTT.